This TCR beta chain was obtained from a study of T cells after yellow fever vaccination. This clonotype came up many times. Antigen specificity is unknown. Germline CDR1 is LGHDT and CDR2 is YNNKEL (reference sequence). The CDR3 extends over 15 amino acids. The ends were cut back, 0 bases at V and 0 bases at J, with 8 bases in the middle. General study findings and limits: A large majority of primary-vaccination clones showed up again after the booster (about 97% CD4, 75% to 90% CD8). Though it reached lower strength, the secondary response hit its peak faster, day 5 versus 15. Clonotype sharing between CD4 and CD8 compartments was small.

MiXCR, applied by TCRdb to the 5' RACE reads, yields one record per CDR3 protein. This sample has tens of thousands of distinct CDR3 sequences, with approximately 7% found just once. This TCR was sampled from a man younger than 40 who received the YFV17D yellow fever vaccine. The chain joins TRBV3-1 to TRBJ1-1; no clear D gene. The sample here was CD8+ T cells sorted from PBMCs, taken 15 days after the yellow fever booster vaccination. In DNA, the CDR3 is TGTGCCAGCAGCCAAGATCCCGGGCTGAACACTGAAGCTTTCTTT. The encoded protein is CASSQDPGLNTEAFF. Looking up the rest from reference TRBV3-1 and TRBJ1-1 gives the full variable domain: DTAVSQTPKYLVTQMGNDKSIKCEQNLGHDTMYWYKQDSKKFLKIMFSYNNKELIINETVPNRFSPKSPDKAHLNLHINSLELGDSAVYFCASSQDPGLNTEAFFGQGTRLTVV.